Presented here are 22 T cell receptor beta chains from one specimen sequenced in a study of graft-versus-host responses after intestinal transplantation. Assay used: immunoSEQ multiplex PCR; TCRdb lists only in-frame clones, some missing. The table lists about 12,000 clones, 80% of them singletons. The sample was PBMCs, taken about 70 weeks after intestinal transplant. Receptors originate from a human patient who received an intestinal transplant, so some T cells may come from the graft donor.

This clone is judged medium-sized. The rearrangement joins TRBV6-6 to TRBJ2-7, with D possibly TRBD2 on 7 matching bases. CDR1 is MNHNY and CDR2 is SVGAGI in the germline V gene (reference sequence). Trimming cost V 8 bases and J 5 bases, with 16 bases left between them. There are 13 residues in the CDR3. CDR3 loop: CASGTGGRNEQYF. CDR3 in DNA: TGTGCCAGCGGGACGGGGGGCCGGAACGAGCAGTACTTC.

This clone has just a few counts. V is TRBV6-1 and J is TRBJ2-7; 13 bases match TRBD2. V was pared by 5 bases and J by 5 bases, with 6 bases of the junction left unmatched. The CDR3 loop spans 15 amino acids. Germline V gene lookup returns CDR1 MNHNS and CDR2 SASEGT. This chain's CDR3 is CASSTTSGGANEQYF. Written as DNA, the CDR3 is TGTGCCAGCAGTACAACTAGCGGGGGGGCTAACGAGCAGTACTTC.

The chain joins TRBV5-1 to TRBJ2-7; 10 positions match TRBD2. The germline CDR1 and CDR2 sequences are SGHRS and YFSETQ. The CDR3 spans 14 residues. Trimming took 0 bases from V and 6 from J; bases not matched to a gene: 3. Written as DNA, the CDR3 is TGCGCCAGCAGCTTGGGACTAGCGGGTATCGAGCAGTACTTC. Translation: CASSLGLAGIEQYF.

V and J are TRBV21-1 and TRBJ2-2. TRBV21-1 is shown as a pseudogene. This CDR3 spans 15 amino acids. The CDR3 loop is CARTRRPLYTGELFF. CDR3 nucleotides: TGTGCCAGGACCCGTAGGCCTTTATACACCGGGGAGCTGTTTTTT.

The rearrangement links TRBV6-1 to TRBJ2-1; 8 bases are a match to TRBD1. The CDR3 extends over 15 amino acids. Trimming at V came to 0 bases and at J to 2 bases, leaving 0 bases not matched to a gene. Germline lookup yields CDR1 MNHNS and CDR2 SASEGT. The CDR3 sequence is CASSEAQGAYNEQFF. The DNA of the CDR3 is TGTGCCAGCAGTGAAGCACAGGGGGCCTACAATGAGCAGTTCTTC.

The chain employs TRBV19 and TRBJ2-5; D possibly uses TRBD1 or TRBD2 (5 bases each). Germline V lookup: CDR1 LNHDA, CDR2 SQIVND (reference sequence). The CDR3 has 13 amino acids. Trimming shortened V by 8 bases and J by 3 bases, and 13 bases separated the two germline ends. The CDR3 loop is CASGTQGEETQYF. In nucleotides, the CDR3 is TGTGCCAGTGGGACCCAGGGCGAAGAGACCCAGTACTTC.

In this sample, this clone turned up a few times. CDR3 protein: CASSVAIGGTEAFF. DNA of the CDR3: TGTGCCAGCAGCGTAGCGATAGGGGGGACTGAAGCTTTCTTT. The chain carries TRBV9 and TRBJ1-1, with D tentatively TRBD1 (6 bases). This CDR3 contains 14 residues. The V end was cut by 0 bases, the J end by 5 bases, with 11 bases between. Germline CDR1 and CDR2: SGDLS and YYNGEE.

This clone is labeled medium-sized. Other DNA sequences in this specimen translate into the identical CDR3. J is TRBJ1-2 and V is TRBV28, with D possibly TRBD1 on 6 matching bases. The length of the CDR3 is 17 residues. Trimming took 8 bases from V and 2 from J, leaving 24 bases between them. CDR1 and CDR2 (germline): MDHEN, SYDVKM. The DNA for the CDR3 is TGTGCCAGCCGGGGGGCGGGGCGGGGGACTCTAAACTATGGCTACACCTTC. This encodes CASRGAGRGTLNYGYTF.

The V and J genes are TRBV11-3 and TRBJ2-1, with 7 positions matching TRBD1. Looked up from germline, CDR1 is SGHNT and CDR2 is YENEEA. CDR3 length: 13 residues. V was clipped by 4 bases and J by 10 bases; unmatched bases: 7. CDR3 sequence (DNA): TGTGCCAGCAGCTCAGTTCAGGGGGAAGAGCAGTTCTTC. As protein: CASSSVQGEEQFF.

The V gene is TRBV5-1, the J gene TRBJ2-5, with 10 positions matching TRBD2. The CDR3 length is 15 residues. Per germline, CDR1 SGHRS and CDR2 YFSETQ. J lost 5 bases, V lost 4 bases, and 8 bases had no gene match. As DNA, the CDR3 is TGCGCCAGCAGCCCCAGCGGGAGGGCCCGGGAGACCCAGTACTTC. It codes for CASSPSGRARETQYF.

The chain is built from TRBV6-1 and TRBJ2-1; TRBD2 agrees at 7 bases. CDR1 MNHNS and CDR2 SASEGT come from the germline V gene. The CDR3 consists of 13 residues. V lost 3 bases to trimming and J lost 5 bases; unmatched junction nucleotides: 1. CDR3 residues: CASSERENNEQFF. CDR3 in DNA: TGTGCCAGCAGTGAGCGGGAGAACAATGAGCAGTTCTTC.

The chain uses TRBV7-9 and TRBJ2-7; 11 bases are shared with TRBD2. V gave up 3 bases and J gave up 2 bases; unmatched junction bases: 3. Germline lookup yields CDR1 SEHNR and CDR2 FQNEAQ (reference sequence). The length of the CDR3 is 15 residues. CDR3 sequence reads: CASSLGTSGTYEQYF. The DNA of the CDR3 is TGTGCCAGCAGCTTGGGGACTAGCGGTACCTACGAGCAGTACTTC.

By share of the sample, this clone is medium-sized. V and J are TRBV5-1 and TRBJ1-5; D not certain. Trimming stripped 3 bases from V and 0 bases from J, with 16 bases between. Germline assignment: CDR1 SGHRS and CDR2 YFSETQ. This CDR3 comprises 17 residues. CDR3 DNA sequence: TGCGCCAGCAGCTCTGAGGGAAAGGGCCTTAGCAATCAGCCCCAGCATTTT. It yields the protein CASSSEGKGLSNQPQHF.

This clone was seen a handful of times. The rearrangement links TRBV4-2 to TRBJ2-5; D perhaps matches TRBD2 (6 bases). Germline V gene lookup returns CDR1 LGHNA and CDR2 YNFKEQ. V lost 1 base to trimming and J lost 5 bases, with 11 bases between them. The CDR3 sequence is 14 residues long. The chain's CDR3 is CASSQGASVETQYF. The CDR3 bases are TGTGCCAGCAGCCAAGGGGCTAGCGTGGAGACCCAGTACTTC.

V usage is TRBV7-3 and J usage is TRBJ2-6; 8 nucleotides line up with TRBD2. This CDR3 has 20 residues. After removal of 1 base from V and 3 bases from J, the junction contained 14 bases not matched to a gene. Germline CDR1 and CDR2: SGHTA and FQGTGA. The CDR3 DNA sequence: TGTGCCAGCAGCTTAAAGTGGTCGGGAGGGAAACTGGGTGGGGCCAACGTCCTGACTTTC. Translating it yields CASSLKWSGGKLGGANVLTF. Full variable domain (remainder filled in from reference TRBV7-3 and TRBJ2-6): GAGVSQTPSNKVTEKGKYVELRCDPISGHTALYWYRQSLGQGPEFLIYFQGTGAADDSGLPNDRFFAVRPEGSVSTLKIQRTERGDSAVYLCASSLKWSGGKLGGANVLTFGAGSRLTVL.

This chain connects TRBV6-5 to TRBJ1-1; maybe TRBD1 (6 bases). CDR1 MNHEY and CDR2 SVGAGI come from the germline V gene. The germline V and J ends were trimmed by 6 bases and 1 base, with 9 bases remaining between them. The CDR3 is 13 residues long. This CDR3 is CASRRTENTEAFF. The CDR3 region has the DNA TGTGCCAGCAGACGGACAGAGAACACTGAAGCTTTCTTT.

The gene calls are TRBV6-4 and TRBJ1-6; possibly TRBD1 for D (6 bases). The germline V gene encodes CDR1 MRHNA and CDR2 SNTAGT. The germline V and J ends were trimmed by 0 bases and 5 bases, with 11 bases remaining between them. This CDR3 is 16 amino acids long. The CDR3: CASSDSAGENNSPLHF. CDR3 nucleotide sequence: TGTGCCAGCAGTGACTCCGCAGGGGAGAATAATTCACCCCTCCACTTT.

In its sample, this clone was seen a few times. The rearrangement joins TRBV27 to TRBJ2-2, with D possibly TRBD2 on 6 matching bases. Trimming took 6 bases from V and 15 from J, leaving 14 bases between them. Looked up from germline, CDR1 is MNHEY and CDR2 is SMNVEV (reference sequence). The CDR3 length is 11 residues. The CDR3 region has the DNA TGTGCCAGCAGGACCTCGGGGGTGGTGTTTTTT. Amino acid sequence: CASRTSGVVFF.

The chain recombines TRBV5-1 with TRBJ1-1; D is unclear. Germline V gene lookup returns CDR1 SGHRS and CDR2 YFSETQ. Trimming took off 4 bases at V and 1 base at J, with 14 bases between the two ends. The CDR3 spans 15 residues. CDR3 loop: CASSRRADPNTEAFF. DNA of the CDR3: TGCGCCAGCAGCCGAAGGGCAGACCCGAACACTGAAGCTTTCTTT.

The rearrangement uses TRBV7-2 and TRBJ1-1, with 8 bases that match TRBD1. V lost 6 bases, J lost 11 bases, and 8 bases stayed unmatched. CDR1 is SGHTA and CDR2 is FQGNSA in the germline V gene. CDR3 size: 12 residues. CDR3: CASSYGQGDAFF. CDR3 DNA sequence: TGTGCCAGCAGTTACGGACAGGGCGACGCTTTCTTT.

The chain is built from TRBV19 and TRBJ1-1; no definite D call. Germline CDR1 is LNHDA and CDR2 is SQIVND (reference sequence). The CDR3 length is 13 residues. V was shortened by 5 bases and J by 0 bases, with 7 bases between the two germline ends. DNA of the CDR3: TGTGCCAGTAGTCCCGACCTGAACACTGAAGCTTTCTTT. Its protein product is CASSPDLNTEAFF. The full variable domain, completed using reference TRBV19 and TRBJ1-1, is DGGITQSPKYLFRKEGQNVTLSCEQNLNHDAMYWYRQDPGQGLRLIYYSQIVNDFQKGDIAEGYSVSREKKESFPLTVTSAQKNPTAFYLCASSPDLNTEAFFGQGTRLTVV.

Remarks on this clone: The junction does not match germline at one end; this may be a read error. The chain couples TRBV7-7 to TRBJ2-3; possibly TRBD1 for D (6 bases). This CDR3 comprises 16 residues. Germline V gene lookup returns CDR1 SSHAT and CDR2 FNYEAQ (reference sequence). This CDR3 is CASSLGVAGGTDTQYF. The CDR3 DNA is TGTGCTAGCAGCTTAGGGGTAGCAGGGGGCACAGATACGCAGTATTTT.